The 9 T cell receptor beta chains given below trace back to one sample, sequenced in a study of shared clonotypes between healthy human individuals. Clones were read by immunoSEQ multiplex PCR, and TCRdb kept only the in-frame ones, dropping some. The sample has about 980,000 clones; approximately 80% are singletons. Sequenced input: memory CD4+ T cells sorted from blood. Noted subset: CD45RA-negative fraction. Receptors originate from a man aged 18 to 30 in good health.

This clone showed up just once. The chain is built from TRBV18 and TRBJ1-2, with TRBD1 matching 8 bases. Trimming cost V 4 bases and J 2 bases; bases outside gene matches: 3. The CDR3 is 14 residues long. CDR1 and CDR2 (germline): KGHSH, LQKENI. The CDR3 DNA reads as TGTGCCAGCTCACACGACAGGGGCAACTATGGCTACACCTTC. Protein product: CASSHDRGNYGYTF.

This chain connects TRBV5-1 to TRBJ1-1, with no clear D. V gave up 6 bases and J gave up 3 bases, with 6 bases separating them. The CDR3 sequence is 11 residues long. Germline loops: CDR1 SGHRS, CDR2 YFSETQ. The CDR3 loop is CASTEDTEAFF. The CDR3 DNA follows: TGCGCCAGCACCGAGGACACTGAAGCTTTCTTT.

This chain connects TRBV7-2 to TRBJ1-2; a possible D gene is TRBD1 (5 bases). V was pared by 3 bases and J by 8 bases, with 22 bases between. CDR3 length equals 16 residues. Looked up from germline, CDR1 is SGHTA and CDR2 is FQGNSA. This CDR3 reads CASSFAGAGFTAGYTF. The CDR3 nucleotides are TGTGCCAGCAGCTTCGCCGGGGCCGGTTTCACGGCGGGCTACACCTTC.

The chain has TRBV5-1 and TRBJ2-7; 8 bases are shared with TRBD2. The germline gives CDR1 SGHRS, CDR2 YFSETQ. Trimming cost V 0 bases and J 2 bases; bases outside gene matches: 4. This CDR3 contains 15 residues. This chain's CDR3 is CASSLGTSRPYEQYF. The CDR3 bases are TGCGCCAGCAGCTTGGGGACTAGCAGGCCCTACGAGCAGTACTTC.

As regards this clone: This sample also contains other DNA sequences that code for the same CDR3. The CDR3 here is CASSLTGLAGENEQFF. In nucleotides, the CDR3 is TGTGCCAGCAGCTTAACGGGACTAGCGGGTGAAAATGAGCAGTTCTTC. The V call is TRBV7-2, the J call TRBJ2-1, with TRBD2 matching 12 bases. The CDR3 has 16 residues. CDR1 and CDR2 (germline): SGHTA, FQGNSA. V shed 2 bases and J 7 bases; nucleotides not matched to a gene: 6.

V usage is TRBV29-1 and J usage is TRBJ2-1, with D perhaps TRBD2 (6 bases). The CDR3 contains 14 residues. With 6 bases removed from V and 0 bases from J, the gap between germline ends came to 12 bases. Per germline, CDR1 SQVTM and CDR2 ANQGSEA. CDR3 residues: CSVRGESSYNEQFF. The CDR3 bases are TGCAGCGTCCGCGGGGAGAGCTCCTACAATGAGCAGTTCTTC.

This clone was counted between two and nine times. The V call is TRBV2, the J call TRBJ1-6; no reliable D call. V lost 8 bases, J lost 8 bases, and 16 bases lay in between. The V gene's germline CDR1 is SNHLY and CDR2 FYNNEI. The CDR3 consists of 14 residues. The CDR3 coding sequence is TGTGCCAGCGCCTTATCCGCTAGAGATTCACCCCTCCACTTT. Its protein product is CASALSARDSPLHF.

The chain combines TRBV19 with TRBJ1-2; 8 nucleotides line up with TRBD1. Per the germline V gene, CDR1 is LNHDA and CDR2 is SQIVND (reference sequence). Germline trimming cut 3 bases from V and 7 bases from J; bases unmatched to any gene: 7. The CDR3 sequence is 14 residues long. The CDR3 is CASSIAQGARGYTF. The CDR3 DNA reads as TGTGCCAGTAGTATCGCGCAGGGGGCGCGTGGCTACACCTTC.

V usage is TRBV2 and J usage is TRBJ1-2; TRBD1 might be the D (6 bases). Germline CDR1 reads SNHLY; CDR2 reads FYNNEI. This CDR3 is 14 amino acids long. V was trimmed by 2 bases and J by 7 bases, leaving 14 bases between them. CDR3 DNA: TGTGCCAGCAGTGAAAGCACAGGGAAGGCTGGCTACACCTTC. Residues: CASSESTGKAGYTF.